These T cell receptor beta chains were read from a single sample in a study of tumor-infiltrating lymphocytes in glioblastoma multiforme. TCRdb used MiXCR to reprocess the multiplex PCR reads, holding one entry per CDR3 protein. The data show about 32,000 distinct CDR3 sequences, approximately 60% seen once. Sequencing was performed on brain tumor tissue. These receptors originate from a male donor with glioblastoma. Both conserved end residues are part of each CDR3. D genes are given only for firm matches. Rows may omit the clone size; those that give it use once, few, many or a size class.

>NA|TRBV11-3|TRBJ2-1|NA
CASSLVGGTYNEQFF
TGTGCCAGCAGCTTAGTCGGCGGTACCTACAATGAGCAGTTCTTC
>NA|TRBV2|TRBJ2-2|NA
CASSEGRASPGELFF
TGTGCCAGCAGTGAAGGGCGGGCTTCACCCGGGGAGCTGTTTTTT
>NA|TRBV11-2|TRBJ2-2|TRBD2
CACSLARTSGLPRLFF
TGTGCCTGCAGCTTAGCCAGGACTAGCGGGCTACCGAGGCTGTTTTTT
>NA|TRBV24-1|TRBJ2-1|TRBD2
CATKSGSIYNEQFF
TGTGCCACGAAAAGCGGGAGCATCTACAATGAGCAGTTCTTC
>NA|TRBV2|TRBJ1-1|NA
CASSEEGYTEAFF
TGTGCCAGCAGTGAGGAGGGGTACACTGAAGCTTTCTTT
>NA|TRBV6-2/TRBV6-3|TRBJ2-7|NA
CASSSPGRGYAQYF
TGTGCCAGCAGCTCACCGGGACGGGGCTACGCGCAGTACTTC
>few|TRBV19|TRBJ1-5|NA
CASSIPGGDQPQHF
TGTGCCAGTAGTATCCCCGGGGGCGACCAGCCCCAGCATTTT
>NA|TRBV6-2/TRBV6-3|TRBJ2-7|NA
CASRQSRKPSYEQYF
TGTGCCAGCAGACAAAGCAGGAAGCCTTCTTACGAGCAGTACTTC
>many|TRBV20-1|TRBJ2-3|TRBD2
CSAVRGGGGDTQYF
TGCAGTGCTGTGCGGGGGGGCGGAGGAGATACGCAGTATTTT
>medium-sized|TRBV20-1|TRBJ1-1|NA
CSASGQKGAFF
TGCAGTGCTAGTGGTCAGAAAGGAGCTTTCTTT
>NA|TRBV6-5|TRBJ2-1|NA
CASRPPWTTQFF
TGTGCCAGCAGGCCCCCGTGGACGACGCAGTTCTTC
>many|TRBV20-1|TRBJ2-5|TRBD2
CSAFRRGTSKETQYF
TGCAGTGCCTTTAGGAGGGGGACTAGCAAAGAGACCCAGTACTTC
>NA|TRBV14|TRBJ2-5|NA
CASSQTRGQETQYF
TGTGCCAGCAGCCAAACTCGGGGGCAAGAGACCCAGTACTTC
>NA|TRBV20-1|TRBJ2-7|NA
CSAREGTSESCEQYF
TGCAGTGCTAGAGAAGGGACTTCGGAGAGTTGCGAGCAGTATTTC
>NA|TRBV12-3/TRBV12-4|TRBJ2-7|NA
CASSLAGNRANEQYF
TGTGCCAGCAGTTTAGCGGGGAACAGGGCCAACGAGCAGTACTTC
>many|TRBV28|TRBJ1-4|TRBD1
CASSANRGLGEKLFF
TGTGCCAGCAGTGCGAACAGGGGTTTAGGGGAAAAACTGTTTTTT
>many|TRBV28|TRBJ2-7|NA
CASSLSGRYEQYF
TGTGCCAGCAGTTTATCAGGTCGGTACGAGCAGTACTTC
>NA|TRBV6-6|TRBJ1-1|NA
CASSRVTGNTEAIF
TGTGCCAGCAGCAGAGTCACAGGGAACACTGAGGCTATCTTT
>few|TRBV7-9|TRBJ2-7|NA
CASSLGTVYEQYF
TGTGCCAGCAGCTTAGGGACAGTCTACGAGCAGTACTTC
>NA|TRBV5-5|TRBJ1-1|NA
CASSLSIVNSEAFF
TGTGCCAGCAGCTTGTCTATAGTGAACTCTGAAGCTTTCTTT
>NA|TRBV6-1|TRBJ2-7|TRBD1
CASSLRGGASPHEQYF
TGTGCCAGCAGTTTAAGAGGGGGCGCTTCTCCCCACGAGCAGTACTTC
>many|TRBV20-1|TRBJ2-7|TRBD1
CSAKRQGAEQYF
TGCAGTGCTAAGAGACAGGGGGCCGAGCAGTACTTC
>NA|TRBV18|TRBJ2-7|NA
CASSLGTRGSYEQYF
TGTGCCAGCTCACTCGGGACAAGGGGCTCCTACGAGCAGTACTTC
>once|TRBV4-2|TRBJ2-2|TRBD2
CASSQDPAGAGELFF
TGTGCCAGCAGCCAAGATCCAGCGGGAGCCGGGGAGCTGTTTTTT
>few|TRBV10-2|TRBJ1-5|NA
CASRPLATRDQRQHF
TGCGCCAGTAGACCCTTGGCGACAAGGGATCAGCGCCAGCATTTT
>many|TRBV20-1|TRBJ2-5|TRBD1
CSASGGRETQYF
TGCAGTGCTTCAGGGGGTAGAGAGACCCAGTACTTC
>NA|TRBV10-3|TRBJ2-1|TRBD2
CAICEWDYMSYNEQFF
TGTGCCATCTGTGAGTGGGACTACATGTCCTACAATGAGCAGTTCTTC
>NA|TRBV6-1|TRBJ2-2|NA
CASGPNGMKIGELFF
TGTGCCAGCGGACCTAATGGGATGAAGATCGGGGAGCTGTTTTTT
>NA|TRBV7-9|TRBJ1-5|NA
CASSLTEIQPQHF
TGTGCCAGCAGCTTGACAGAAATTCAGCCCCAGCATTTT
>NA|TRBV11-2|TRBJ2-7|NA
CASCLSSLALYEQYF
TGTGCCAGCTGCCTCTCTAGCCTAGCACTATACGAGCAATACTTC